This paragraph covers one T cell receptor (beta chain) sequence. This sample is drawn from a study of cytomegalovirus exposure and HLA in healthy donors. PCR used 60 Vbeta primers and 13 Jbeta primers. Repertoires were generated with immunoSEQ multiplex PCR, while TCRdb's copy carries only in-frame clones and drops some. This table has 180,000 or so clones, roughly 79% appearing once. Germline V gene lookup returns CDR1 MNHEY and CDR2 SMNVEV (reference sequence). This CDR3 is 13 amino acids long. The V and J ends lost 3 bases and 8 bases, in that order; junction bases with no gene match: 5. The chain uses TRBV27 and TRBJ1-2, with 8 nucleotides matching TRBD1. Sequencing was performed on PBMCs. This receptor was obtained from a man aged 45-60 years in good health and CMV-seropositive. In nucleotides, the CDR3 is TGTGCCAGCAGTTTTGACAGGGGCTTGGGCTACACCTTC. Protein product: CASSFDRGLGYTF.